Listed below are T cell receptor beta chains from one sample, sequenced in a study of T cell responses to AZD1222 COVID-19 vaccine. TCRdb's copy holds only in-frame clones and misses some; the assay was immunoSEQ multiplex PCR. The repertoire holds over 45,000 clones, with more than 70% as singletons. The sample in question was peripheral blood, obtained on day 0 of AZD1222 vaccination. The origin of the receptors is an adult in good health. CDR3s include the opening cysteine and the closing phenylalanine or tryptophan. The D gene is left open where the match is weak. Rows may omit the clone size; those that give it use once, few, many or a size class.

cdr3_nt cdr3_aa j_call clone_size v_call d_call
TGTGCCAGCAGCTTATTCGGGGGGTCTGGCTACACCTTC CASSLFGGSGYTF TRBJ1-2 NA TRBV7-9 NA
TGTGCCAGCTCACCACTTTTCCGCGCAGGGGGCACCGGGGAGCTGTTTTTT CASSPLFRAGGTGELFF TRBJ2-2 few TRBV18 TRBD1
TGTGCCAGCAGCGAGACAGGGAGCTACACCTTC CASSETGSYTF TRBJ1-2 NA TRBV5-5 TRBD1
TGTGCCAGCAGTGGTGAAGAGACCCAGTACTTC CASSGEETQYF TRBJ2-5 NA TRBV2 NA
TGTGCCTGGTCAGGTTCTGGGGCCAACGTCCTGACTTTC CAWSGSGANVLTF TRBJ2-6 NA TRBV30 NA
TGCGCCAGCAGCTTACAGGGGGCGAGTAATGGCTACACCTTC CASSLQGASNGYTF TRBJ1-2 few TRBV5-1 TRBD1
TGTGCCAGCAGCGCAAATACAGGGACCTACGAGCAGTACTTC CASSANTGTYEQYF TRBJ2-7 NA TRBV3-1/TRBV3-2 NA
TGCGCCAGCAGCCCAGGACTAGCCGGACAGATCGAGCAGTACTTC CASSPGLAGQIEQYF TRBJ2-7 NA TRBV5-1 TRBD2
TGTGCCAGTAGTATCCGTTCTAGCGGGAACTACGAGCAGTACTTC CASSIRSSGNYEQYF TRBJ2-7 NA TRBV19 TRBD2
TGTGCCTGGGGGAAGGGACAGAACACCGGGGAGCTGTTTTTT CAWGKGQNTGELFF TRBJ2-2 once TRBV30 NA
TGTGCCAGCAGCCCCAGGGTAGGCGCCTACGAGCAGTACTTC CASSPRVGAYEQYF TRBJ2-7 NA TRBV13 NA
TGTGCCAGCAGTTTATCCCTTAGCGGGAGGAACGATGAGCAGTTCTTC CASSLSLSGRNDEQFF TRBJ2-1 few TRBV28 TRBD2
TGTGCCAGTAGTATAGTGGGGACAGGCGGGGAGCTGTTTTTT CASSIVGTGGELFF TRBJ2-2 NA TRBV19 TRBD1
TGTGCCATCAGTGAAGTTGCTAGCGGAACCTACAATGAGCAGTTCTTC CAISEVASGTYNEQFF TRBJ2-1 few TRBV10-3 TRBD2
TGTGCCAGTAGTATAACAAAACTCAGCGGCTATGGCTACACCTTC CASSITKLSGYGYTF TRBJ1-2 NA TRBV19 NA
TGTGCCAGCAGTGAATTTGGAGCGGCCAGCACAGATACGCAGTATTTT CASSEFGAASTDTQYF TRBJ2-3 NA TRBV6-1 NA
TGTGCCAGCAGCTTAGCCTTACCGAACACCGGGGAGCTGTTTTTT CASSLALPNTGELFF TRBJ2-2 NA TRBV7-9 NA
TGTGCCAGCAGTTACTCGCGGGAGAATGAGCAGTTCTTC CASSYSRENEQFF TRBJ2-1 NA TRBV6-5 TRBD2
TGCGCCAGCAGTATCTCACAGGTGGGGAACACTGAAGCTTTCTTT CASSISQVGNTEAFF TRBJ1-1 few TRBV5-1 NA
TGTGCCAGCACCCGCCAACAAGGGAACCTCTATGGCTACACCTTC CASTRQQGNLYGYTF TRBJ1-2 few TRBV5-4 NA
TGTGCCAGCAGTTTAATGGGACACCAAAAACATAGCAATCAGCCCCAGCATTTT CASSLMGHQKHSNQPQHF TRBJ1-5 NA TRBV27 NA
TGTGCCACCAGTCCTAACAGGGTCGGGGAGCTGTTTTTT CATSPNRVGELFF TRBJ2-2 NA TRBV24-1 NA
TGTGCCTGGAGCCTCGAGGGAGCCCACGAGCAGTACTTC CAWSLEGAHEQYF TRBJ2-7 NA TRBV30 NA
TGTGCCAGCAGTGATGATTGGGCCAACGTCCTGACTTTC CASSDDWANVLTF TRBJ2-6 NA TRBV2 NA
TGTGCCAGCAGTCCCCCAGGTACAGCAGCCCTTGGCTACACCTTC CASSPPGTAALGYTF TRBJ1-2 NA TRBV28 NA
TGTGCCAGCAGCCCGCTACGGACTAGCGGGACTTACGAGCAGTACTTC CASSPLRTSGTYEQYF TRBJ2-7 NA TRBV3-1/TRBV3-2 TRBD2
TGTGCCAGCTCACAATCGACAGGGAGGGGTCAAGAGACCCAGTACTTC CASSQSTGRGQETQYF TRBJ2-5 NA TRBV18 NA
TGCAGCGTTGCGGGTTTAAAAATCTCGGGGGAGACCCAGTACTTC CSVAGLKISGETQYF TRBJ2-5 NA TRBV29-1 NA
TGTGCCAGCAGCCAAGCCTGGCAGGGAGGAGAGACCCAGTACTTC CASSQAWQGGETQYF TRBJ2-5 once TRBV3-1/TRBV3-2 NA
TGTGCCAGCAGCCTTGGACTAGCGGGAGATACGCAGTATTTT CASSLGLAGDTQYF TRBJ2-3 NA TRBV7-3 TRBD2
TGTGCCAGCAGTTTGTCAGCGGGGGGTCAGCCCCAGCATTTT CASSLSAGGQPQHF TRBJ1-5 NA TRBV27 NA
TGTGCCAGCAGCTTCCCTCGCGGTGAAGGGGTCTACGAGCAGTACTTC CASSFPRGEGVYEQYF TRBJ2-7 NA TRBV7-9 NA
TGTGCCTGGAGTAGGCTGGCGTACACTGAAGCTTTCTTT CAWSRLAYTEAFF TRBJ1-1 NA TRBV30 NA
TGCGCCAGCAAGGAAAACACAGATACGCAGTATTTT CASKENTDTQYF TRBJ2-3 NA TRBV5-1 NA
TGTGCCAGCAGCTTAGGACAGAGGAACACTGAAGCTTTCTTT CASSLGQRNTEAFF TRBJ1-1 NA TRBV5-4 NA
TGTGCCAGCAGCGTAGCCCCGGGGGCAGTTAATGAGCAGTTCTTC CASSVAPGAVNEQFF TRBJ2-1 NA TRBV9 NA
TGTGCCAGCAGTCCGTACGGAGCAACTAATGAAAAACTGTTTTTT CASSPYGATNEKLFF TRBJ1-4 NA TRBV6-5 NA
TGTGCCAGCAGTTTGGCGGTCGGGGGGCCCAACGGCTACACCTTC CASSLAVGGPNGYTF TRBJ1-2 NA TRBV27 NA
TGTGCCAGCCGACCTGACAGGGGGCTCGACTATGGCTACACCTTC CASRPDRGLDYGYTF TRBJ1-2 NA TRBV2 TRBD1
TGTGCCAGCAGTCCGGACAGGGGGCATCTATGGTTCTTT CASSPDRGHLWFF TRBJ1-1 NA TRBV12-3/TRBV12-4 TRBD1
TGTGCCAGCTCACCGGTCCCCTCCTCTCTAAAAGAGACCCAGTACTTC CASSPVPSSLKETQYF TRBJ2-5 few TRBV18 NA
TGTGCCAGCAGCTACGCCCCTTCTGCGGGAGGGTCCTACGAGCAGTACTTC CASSYAPSAGGSYEQYF TRBJ2-7 NA TRBV7-9 TRBD2
TGTGCCAGCAGTCGCCTCACCGGGGAGCTGTTTTTT CASSRLTGELFF TRBJ2-2 NA TRBV27 NA
TGTGCCACCAGTTACTTAGGAGGGGATGAGCAGTTCTTC CATSYLGGDEQFF TRBJ2-1 NA TRBV24-1 NA
TGTGCCAGCAGCCTTCTCGCGGGAGGGCCGAATGAGCAGTTCTTC CASSLLAGGPNEQFF TRBJ2-1 NA TRBV7-6 TRBD2